This T cell receptor (beta chain) was retrieved from a study of blood T cell repertoires in COVID-19. Assay used: immunoSEQ multiplex PCR; TCRdb lists only in-frame clones, some missing. The sample lists 200,000 to 250,000 clones; 75% to 85% were seen once. The clonotype was recovered from a human donor in a cohort sampled during active COVID-19. Source material: peripheral blood.

The CDR3 sequence is CASSPRTSQSTDTQYF. The DNA for the CDR3 is TGTGCCAGCAGCCCCCGGACTAGCCAAAGCACAGATACGCAGTATTTT. The chain recombines TRBV7-2 with TRBJ2-3, with TRBD2 identical over 8 bases. There are 16 residues in the CDR3. Germline V gene data show CDR1 as SGHTA and CDR2 as FQGNSA. The V and J ends lost 5 bases and 0 bases, in that order; junction bases with no gene match: 7.